These T cell receptor beta chains were read from a single sample in a study of T-cell reconstitution after alpha-beta-depleted transplantation in children. In TCRdb, the PCR reads were re-called with MiXCR into one record per CDR3 protein. The sample carries about 440,000 distinct CDR3 sequences, 43% recorded once. Sequencing used PBMCs, obtained before TCRalphabeta/CD19-depleted stem cell transplant. Source of these receptors: a girl aged 2 to 10 with aplastic anemia, due to receive a stem cell transplant. Both conserved end residues are part of each CDR3. The D gene is left open where the match is weak. The listing skips clone size in some rows; elsewhere it reads once, few, many or a size class.

>TRBD2|TRBJ2-7|few|TRBV20-1
TGCAGTGCTAGTAGTTCCGGGCTAGCGGAGAGCTCCTACGAGCAGTACTTC
CSASSSGLAESSYEQYF
>-|TRBJ2-1|-|TRBV24-1
TGTGCCACCAGTGATAATTCCCCAGCCGGGACATCGGGCAATGAGCAGTTCTTC
CATSDNSPAGTSGNEQFF
>TRBD2|TRBJ2-7|-|TRBV6-1
TGTGCCAGCAGCCTTCGACTAGCGGGAGGAGATGGCTACGAGCAGTACTTC
CASSLRLAGGDGYEQYF
>-|TRBJ2-1|-|TRBV20-1
TGCAGTGCTAGGGGGGACTGGACGAATGAGCAGTTCTTC
CSARGDWTNEQFF
>-|TRBJ1-2|few|TRBV28
TGTGCCAGCAGTACCTACCCGGGTCTCTATGGCTACACCTTC
CASSTYPGLYGYTF
>TRBD2|TRBJ2-3|-|TRBV20-1
TGCAGTGCTGGGGGAGCGGGAGGCCGGGGAGATACGCAGTATTTT
CSAGGAGGRGDTQYF
>-|TRBJ2-7|-|TRBV4-1
TGCGCCAGCAGCCAAGTTGAAAACGGGGGCGGCTACGAGCAGTACTTC
CASSQVENGGGYEQYF
>-|TRBJ2-3|many|TRBV5-1
TGCGCCAGCAGCTTGGGGCAGCTCACAGATACGCAGTATTTT
CASSLGQLTDTQYF
>TRBD1|TRBJ2-5|few|TRBV20-1
TGCAGTGCTGGGTGGACAGGGTCGACGGAGACCCAGTACTTC
CSAGWTGSTETQYF
>-|TRBJ2-5|-|TRBV6-5
TGTGCCAGCAGTTATGGAGGACAGACCCAGTACTTC
CASSYGGQTQYF
>TRBD2|TRBJ2-3|-|TRBV20-1
TGCAGTGCTAGATCTAGCGGGATCAGCACAGATACGCAGTATTTT
CSARSSGISTDTQYF
>-|TRBJ1-3|-|TRBV28
TGTGCCAGCAGTCGAAGGGGCCCAGCGGGACCTGGAAACACCATATATTTT
CASSRRGPAGPGNTIYF
>-|TRBJ2-7|-|TRBV4-1
TGCGCCAGCAGCCGAATATCACACGAAACTAGAGACTACGAGCAGTACTTC
CASSRISHETRDYEQYF
>-|TRBJ2-7|few|TRBV29-1
TGCAGCGCCTACGAGCAGTACTTC
CSAYEQYF
>TRBD1|TRBJ1-4|-|TRBV20-1
TGCAGTGCTAGCGCAGGGGGAGGAACTAATGAAAAACTGTTTTTT
CSASAGGGTNEKLFF
>TRBD2|TRBJ2-3|-|TRBV7-3
TGTGCCAGCAGCGCCCTTTACCACTATAGCGGGGGGCGGGGAGATACGCAGTATTTT
CASSALYHYSGGRGDTQYF
>TRBD2|TRBJ2-1|many|TRBV5-1
TGCGCCAGCAGCTTGGGCCTTAGCGGGAGAATCTACAATGAGCAGTTCTTC
CASSLGLSGRIYNEQFF
>-|TRBJ2-1|-|TRBV6-1
TGTGCCAGCAGAAAACTAGGAGGCGCCTACAATGAGCAGTTCTTC
CASRKLGGAYNEQFF
>-|TRBJ2-7|many|TRBV27
TGTGCCAGCAGTTTAGCGGACGGGTCCTACGAGCAGTACTTC
CASSLADGSYEQYF
>-|TRBJ2-4|-|TRBV20-1
TGCAGTGCTAGAGGGGGTATCAACATAGCCAAAAACATTCAGTACTTC
CSARGGINIAKNIQYF
>-|TRBJ1-1|many|TRBV10-2
TGCGCCAGCAGGGCGCGGATGCTTCCTGAAGCTTTCTTT
CASRARMLPEAFF
>-|TRBJ1-6|many|TRBV12-3/TRBV12-4
TGTGCCAGCAGTTTACAATATAATTCACCCCTCCACTTT
CASSLQYNSPLHF
>-|TRBJ2-7|-|TRBV5-1
TGCGCCAGCAGCTTGGGCAGCCTGGCATACGAGCAGTACTTC
CASSLGSLAYEQYF
>TRBD2|TRBJ2-5|-|TRBV7-6
TGTGCCAGCAGGGGGACTAGCGGGAGTGCAAAGACCCAGTACTTC
CASRGTSGSAKTQYF
>TRBD1|TRBJ2-7|few|TRBV12-3/TRBV12-4
TGTGCCAGCAGGGGACAGGAGTCATCCTACGAGCAGTACTTC
CASRGQESSYEQYF
>-|TRBJ2-4|-|TRBV12-3/TRBV12-4
TGTGCCAGCAGTTTGGGGGACGGTATAGCCAAAAACATTCAGTACTTC
CASSLGDGIAKNIQYF
>-|TRBJ1-1|-|TRBV29-1
TGCAGCGTTGAAGCCGGTAATCTCACTGAAGCTTTCTTT
CSVEAGNLTEAFF
>TRBD1|TRBJ1-1|many|TRBV6-5
TGTGCCAGCAGTTATTTGGGACAGGCGGCGATGGGAGCTTTCTTT
CASSYLGQAAMGAFF
>TRBD2|TRBJ2-1|-|TRBV6-2/TRBV6-3
TGTGCCAGCAGTTACTCGCGCGCGGGAGGACACAATGAGCAGTTCTTC
CASSYSRAGGHNEQFF
>TRBD2|TRBJ2-2|many|TRBV28
TGTGCCAGCAGTTTGGGCGGGAGCGGCACCGGGGAGCTGTTTTTT
CASSLGGSGTGELFF
>-|TRBJ1-1|-|TRBV27
TGTGCCAGCAGTTCATTGACAGTGAACACTGAAGCTTTCTTT
CASSSLTVNTEAFF
>TRBD1|TRBJ2-2|-|TRBV12-3/TRBV12-4
TGTGCCAGCAGTTTAGGTCTCGGGACAGGGAACACCGGGGAGCTGTTTTTT
CASSLGLGTGNTGELFF
>TRBD2|TRBJ2-5|-|TRBV6-5
TGTGCCAGCAGCTTAGGACTAGGACGACAAGAGACCCAGTACTTC
CASSLGLGRQETQYF
>-|TRBJ2-4|few|TRBV15
TGTGCCACCAGCAGTGACAGGATAGCCAAAAACATTCAGTACTTC
CATSSDRIAKNIQYF
>-|TRBJ2-7|many|TRBV10-3
TGTGCCATCAGGACCCCGGGCCCCGACGAGCAGTACTTC
CAIRTPGPDEQYF
>-|TRBJ2-2|many|TRBV4-1
TGCGCCACCGGGGTGATTGGGGAGCTGTTTTTT
CATGVIGELFF
>TRBD2|TRBJ2-5|-|TRBV5-5
TGTGCCAGCAGCTCCGGGACTAGCGGGGGGGCCCGGGGGACCCAGTACTTC
CASSSGTSGGARGTQYF
>TRBD1|TRBJ1-6|-|TRBV20-1
TGCAGTGCTTCTGGACAGGGGTACTCACCCCTCCACTTT
CSASGQGYSPLHF
>TRBD1|TRBJ1-4|once|TRBV5-4
TGTGCCAGCAGCTTCGGGTCCCTCGGGACAGGGGGCGGAGCTAATGAAAAACTGTTTTTT
CASSFGSLGTGGGANEKLFF
>-|TRBJ2-2|-|TRBV7-6
TGTGCCAGCAGCTTACCAGGGTGGGGGCAACTGTTTTTT
CASSLPGWGQLFF